These 16 T cell receptor beta chains share one sample of origin, sequenced in a study of blood T cell repertoires in COVID-19. Profiling relied on immunoSEQ multiplex PCR, and the TCRdb table lists in-frame clones only, not all of them. This table has about 200,000 clones, roughly 85% appearing once. The material sequenced was peripheral blood. Every receptor here comes from a woman of 80 years or more with acute or convalescent COVID-19.

This rearrangement joins TRBV9 to TRBJ1-6; tentative D call: TRBD1 (5 bases). There are 15 residues in the CDR3. The germline V and J ends were trimmed by 0 bases and 5 bases, with 9 bases remaining between them. Looked up from germline, CDR1 is SGDLS and CDR2 is YYNGEE. CDR3 nucleotides: TGTGCCAGCAGCGTAGGACAGTACAATAATTCACCCCTCCACTTT. Translating gives CASSVGQYNNSPLHF. Looking up the rest from reference TRBV9 and TRBJ1-6 gives the full variable domain: DSGVTQTPKHLITATGQRVTLRCSPRSGDLSVYWYQQSLDQGLQFLIQYYNGEERAKGNILERFSAQQFPDLHSELNLSSLELGDSALYFCASSVGQYNNSPLHFGNGTRLTVT.

The V call is TRBV12-3 or TRBV12-4, the J call TRBJ2-7; D is possibly TRBD2 (5 bases). The V end lost 3 bases, the J end lost 4 bases, and 10 bases lay between the germline ends. This CDR3 is 13 amino acids long. The CDR3 protein is CASSFNAGYEQYF. CDR3 bases: TGTGCCAGCAGTTTTAACGCGGGTTACGAGCAGTACTTC.

This clone was counted a single time. This chain links TRBV19 with TRBJ1-3, with 7 bases lining up with TRBD1. V lost 5 bases and J lost 4; bases outside the gene matches: 11. This CDR3 region has 16 residues. Germline V gives CDR1 LNHDA, CDR2 SQIVND (reference sequence). CDR3 nucleotides: TGTGCCAGTAGTTTCAGCCCCGGGACAGCCGGAAACACCATATATTTT. Translation: CASSFSPGTAGNTIYF.

This chain connects TRBV5-1 to TRBJ2-7, with a possible D match to TRBD2 (5 bases). CDR3 length equals 14 residues. The ends were cut back, 1 base at V and 6 bases at J, with 14 bases in the middle. Per the germline V gene, CDR1 is SGHRS and CDR2 is YFSETQ. CDR3 DNA: TGCGCCAGCAGCTTGAAAGAGGGAAGGGTCGAGCAGTACTTC. Translated, it gives CASSLKEGRVEQYF.

CDR3 DNA sequence: TGTGCCTGGAAGACCGGCGGCTCTGGAAACACCATATATTTT. It yields the protein CAWKTGGSGNTIYF. This chain connects TRBV30 to TRBJ1-3; D is unresolved. The V gene lost 4 bases and the J gene lost 0 bases, with 10 bases spanning the gap. There are 14 residues in the CDR3. Germline lookup yields CDR1 GTSNPN and CDR2 SVGIG (reference sequence).

V gene TRBV12-3 or TRBV12-4 combines with J gene TRBJ1-6, with D unresolved. Trimming took off 2 bases at V and 8 bases at J, with 7 bases between the two ends. The CDR3 is 13 amino acids. CDR3 loop: CASSLKEDSPLHF. CDR3 nucleotide sequence: TGTGCCAGCAGTTTAAAGGAGGATTCACCCCTCCACTTT.

The chain links TRBV2 to TRBJ2-3; weak D call: TRBD2 (6 bases). Germline CDR1 and CDR2: SNHLY and FYNNEI. V lost 3 bases, J lost 2 bases, and 9 bases lay in between. The CDR3 totals 14 residues. CDR3 DNA sequence: TGTGCCAGCAGTGATAGGACTACCACAGATACGCAGTATTTT. Translating it yields CASSDRTTTDTQYF.

This chain joins TRBV18 and TRBJ2-1; TRBD1 aligns across 8 bases. The CDR3 has 16 amino acids. V dropped 4 bases and J dropped 8; count of bases not matched to a gene: 13. Germline V lookup: CDR1 KGHSH, CDR2 LQKENI. The CDR3 nucleotides read TGTGCCAGCTCACTGGGTTGGGGCAGGGGGCGCGATGAGCAGTTCTTC. Amino acids: CASSLGWGRGRDEQFF.

The V and J genes are TRBV7-2 and TRBJ1-4; 8 bases are a match to TRBD1. CDR3 length: 15 amino acids. The J segment lost 8 bases and the V segment lost 2 bases, leaving 7 bases of the junction unmatched. The germline V gene encodes CDR1 SGHTA and CDR2 FQGNSA. This chain's CDR3 is CASSLSGGWEEKLFF. CDR3 bases: TGTGCCAGCAGCTTATCAGGGGGCTGGGAGGAAAAACTGTTTTTT.

V and J are TRBV7-9 and TRBJ2-1, with 9 bases aligning to TRBD1. Trimming at V came to 4 bases and at J to 4 bases, leaving 11 bases not matched to a gene. The germline V gene encodes CDR1 SEHNR and CDR2 FQNEAQ (reference sequence). The CDR3 totals 17 residues. CDR3 bases: TGTGCCAGCAGCTCACTTGGCGGGACAGGGATTTACAATGAGCAGTTCTTC. Translating it yields CASSSLGGTGIYNEQFF.

This CDR3 is CASSRDRGIYEQFF. The CDR3 DNA is TGTGCCAGTAGCCGGGACAGGGGGATCTATGAGCAGTTCTTC. V gene TRBV19 combines with J gene TRBJ2-1; 11 nucleotides agree with TRBD1. Germline V lookup: CDR1 LNHDA, CDR2 SQIVND (reference sequence). The trim removed 6 bases at V and 8 bases at J, leaving 6 bases unmatched. CDR3 length: 14 residues.

This chain joins TRBV19 and TRBJ2-5; no reliable D call. This CDR3 is built from 14 residues. CDR1 LNHDA and CDR2 SQIVND come from the germline V gene (reference sequence). V lost 4 bases, J lost 2 bases, and 11 bases lay in between. Written as DNA, the CDR3 is TGTGCCAGTAGTACCCCCAATAGACAAGAGACCCAGTACTTC. It encodes CASSTPNRQETQYF.

This clone has a single count. The sample has other DNA sequences that encode this CDR3 too. The chain joins TRBV18 to TRBJ1-2, with D perhaps TRBD1 (5 bases). The V end lost 6 bases, the J end lost 4 bases, and 6 bases lay between the germline ends. This CDR3 contains 11 residues. The germline CDR1 and CDR2 sequences are KGHSH and LQKENI. The chain's CDR3 is CASSDSYGYTF. The CDR3, as DNA: TGTGCCAGCTCCGACAGCTATGGCTACACCTTC.

This chain joins TRBV7-3 and TRBJ1-1; D gene uncertain. Trimming shortened V by 5 bases and J by 1 base, and 8 bases separated the two germline ends. Germline lookup yields CDR1 SGHTA and CDR2 FQGTGA. The CDR3 sequence is 13 residues long. The CDR3 nucleotides read TGTGCCAGCAGCCAACATTGGAACACTGAAGCTTTCTTT. Amino acid sequence: CASSQHWNTEAFF.

V is TRBV4-3 and J is TRBJ2-1; maybe TRBD1 (6 bases). V was shortened by 0 bases and J by 0 bases, with 27 bases between the two germline ends. Germline V lookup: CDR1 LGHNA, CDR2 YSLEER. The CDR3 sequence is 22 residues long. The CDR3 nucleotides are TGCGCCAGCAGCCAAGACCCGCAGGGGAGTGGGATCTTTTCTAGCTCCTACAATGAGCAGTTCTTC. It codes for CASSQDPQGSGIFSSSYNEQFF.

This clone appeared once. The chain recombines TRBV30 with TRBJ1-1, with D possibly being TRBD1 (5 bases). The CDR3 is 14 residues long. V lost 4 bases and J lost 3, with 15 bases in between. Germline V gene data show CDR1 as GTSNPN and CDR2 as SVGIG (reference sequence). CDR3 protein: CAWTPNKGDTEAFF. The CDR3 DNA sequence: TGTGCCTGGACTCCAAATAAAGGGGACACTGAAGCTTTCTTT.